This is a list of T cell receptor beta chains from one sample in a study of T cells after yellow fever vaccination. TCRdb re-called the 5' RACE reads through MiXCR, storing one row per CDR3 protein. The profile covers 250,000 to 350,000 distinct CDR3 sequences, with around 6.8% appearing a single time and 15% to 20% taken by the ten largest. The specimen was PBMCs, collected more than 35 days after the first yellow fever vaccination. The receptors stem from a man aged 18 to 30 who received the YFV17D yellow fever vaccine. CDR3s include the opening cysteine and the closing phenylalanine or tryptophan. Each record gives: D gene, J gene, clone size, V gene, CDR3 protein, CDR3 DNA. D genes are given only for firm matches. Rows give clone size only sometimes, using once, few, many, or a class for an expanded clone.

>-|TRBJ2-1|many|TRBV5-1
CASSLLAMSSYNEQFF
TGCGCCAGCAGCTTGTTAGCTATGAGCTCCTACAATGAGCAGTTCTTC
>TRBD1|TRBJ1-6|-|TRBV28
CASSQTGQAFYSPLHF
TGTGCCAGCAGTCAAACGGGACAGGCGTTCTATTCACCCCTCCACTTT
>-|TRBJ2-2|-|TRBV5-1
CASSKTSSSGYTGELFF
TGCGCCAGCAGCAAAACGTCCTCAAGCGGCTACACCGGGGAGCTGTTTTTT
>TRBD1|TRBJ1-2|few|TRBV6-5
CASSYSSGQGNGYTF
TGTGCCAGCAGTTACTCTTCGGGACAGGGGAACGGCTACACCTTC
>TRBD1|TRBJ1-3|many|TRBV10-3
CAIRTGTGGFPGNTIYF
TGTGCCATCAGAACCGGGACAGGGGGCTTTCCTGGAAACACCATATATTTT
>TRBD1|TRBJ2-3|-|TRBV4-3
CASGQGGDTDTQYF
TGCGCCAGCGGACAGGGGGGAGACACAGATACGCAGTATTTT
>-|TRBJ1-4|many|TRBV5-4
CASSSTQIWTTTNEKLFF
TGTGCCAGCAGCTCTACGCAGATATGGACAACAACTAATGAAAAACTGTTTTTT
>-|TRBJ2-3|few|TRBV18
CASSPEDTQYF
TGTGCCAGCTCACCAGAAGATACGCAGTATTTT
>TRBD1|TRBJ2-3|few|TRBV10-3
CAISGTGGFPDTQYF
TGTGCCATCAGTGGGACAGGGGGATTTCCAGATACGCAGTATTTT
>-|TRBJ2-4|-|TRBV12-3/TRBV12-4
CASSPGPGNIQYF
TGTGCCAGCAGCCCAGGACCGGGAAACATTCAGTACTTC
>-|TRBJ1-5|many|TRBV2
CASSGETSNQPQHF
TGTGCCAGCAGTGGGGAGACTAGCAATCAGCCCCAGCATTTT
>TRBD1|TRBJ2-3|-|TRBV7-2
CASSPRTGMADTQYF
TGTGCCAGCAGCCCCCGGACAGGGATGGCAGATACGCAGTATTTT
>TRBD1|TRBJ2-2|many|TRBV5-1
CASSGQGISSNTGELFF
TGCGCCAGCAGCGGACAGGGAATCAGTTCGAACACCGGGGAGCTGTTTTTT
>TRBD1|TRBJ2-2|-|TRBV5-1
CASQGAMAGELLF
TGCGCCAGCCAGGGGGCCATGGCCGGGGAGCTGTTATTT
>-|TRBJ1-6|-|TRBV12-3/TRBV12-4
CASTLGGGANSPLHF
TGTGCCAGCACTCTGGGAGGAGGCGCAAATTCACCCCTCCACTTT
>TRBD2|TRBJ2-7|-|TRBV20-1
CSARGTSGVEQYF
TGCAGTGCTAGAGGGACTAGCGGGGTTGAGCAGTACTTC
>-|TRBJ1-1|-|TRBV28
CASSFVRGSGSANTEAFF
TGTGCCAGCAGTTTCGTGCGGGGTTCAGGTTCGGCTAACACTGAAGCTTTCTTT
>-|TRBJ1-2|few|TRBV7-2
CASSASPRDATYGYTF
TGTGCCAGCAGCGCCTCCCCTCGGGACGCAACTTATGGCTACACCTTC
>TRBD2|TRBJ2-6|-|TRBV4-2
CASSSGTSVSGANVLTF
TGTGCCAGCAGCTCCGGGACTAGCGTCTCCGGGGCCAACGTCCTGACTTTC
>TRBD1|TRBJ2-4|many|TRBV5-1
CASSPGQGGDIQYF
TGCGCCAGCAGCCCGGGACAGGGAGGGGACATTCAGTACTTC
>-|TRBJ1-5|-|TRBV20-1
CSAKAWDGPQHF
TGCAGTGCCAAGGCCTGGGACGGGCCCCAGCATTTT
>TRBD2|TRBJ2-7|-|TRBV6-2/TRBV6-3
CASSPWRGVFYEQYF
TGTGCCAGCAGTCCCTGGCGGGGGGTCTTCTACGAGCAGTACTTC
>-|TRBJ1-1|few|TRBV24-1
CATSDSMNTEAFF
TGTGCCACCAGTGACAGTATGAACACTGAAGCTTTCTTT
>-|TRBJ2-2|many|TRBV4-3
CASSHDNRDTGELFF
TGCGCCAGCAGCCATGATAACAGGGACACCGGGGAGCTGTTTTTT
>-|TRBJ2-1|-|TRBV6-5
CASSYSTGAIEQFF
TGTGCCAGCAGTTACTCGACGGGGGCCATTGAGCAGTTCTTC
>-|TRBJ2-7|few|TRBV11-2
CASSFHSGPGYEQYF
TGTGCCAGCAGCTTCCACTCGGGGCCGGGCTACGAGCAGTACTTC
>-|TRBJ2-7|many|TRBV10-3
CAISPYTYEQYF
TGTGCCATCTCTCCCTACACCTACGAGCAGTACTTC
>TRBD1|TRBJ1-6|few|TRBV7-9
CASSPAGTGRTPLHF
TGTGCCAGCAGCCCCGCTGGGACAGGGCGGACACCCCTCCACTTT
>-|TRBJ2-3|many|TRBV5-1
CASSWTDTQYF
TGCGCCAGCAGCTGGACAGATACGCAGTATTTT
>-|TRBJ1-2|few|TRBV7-9
CASSLVGVYTF
TGTGCCAGCAGCTTAGTAGGAGTCTACACCTTC
>-|TRBJ1-5|few|TRBV6-1
CASSVVGLSNQPQHF
TGTGCCAGCAGTGTCGTGGGGCTTAGCAATCAGCCCCAGCATTTT
>-|TRBJ2-7|few|TRBV6-5
CASSYRQGPYEQYF
TGTGCCAGCAGTTACCGGCAGGGACCCTACGAGCAGTACTTC
>-|TRBJ2-2|-|TRBV5-5
CASSWEQSGELFF
TGTGCCAGCAGCTGGGAACAGTCCGGGGAGCTGTTTTTT
>TRBD1|TRBJ2-5|-|TRBV25-1
CASSDLRQGRVQETQYF
TGTGCCAGCAGTGATCTCCGACAGGGACGTGTCCAAGAGACCCAGTACTTC
>-|TRBJ2-5|many|TRBV7-2
CASSLSREETQYF
TGTGCCAGCAGCTTAAGCCGGGAAGAGACCCAGTACTTC
>-|TRBJ2-2|many|TRBV5-1
CASKQGTGELFF
TGCGCCAGCAAACAGGGAACCGGGGAGCTGTTTTTT
>TRBD1|TRBJ2-7|-|TRBV5-1
CASSSRDRVFYEQYF
TGCGCCAGCAGCTCCAGGGACAGGGTCTTCTACGAGCAGTACTTC
>TRBD1|TRBJ2-5|-|TRBV7-7
CASSFGPRGETQYF
TGTGCCAGCAGCTTCGGGCCCAGGGGGGAGACCCAGTACTTC
>TRBD2|TRBJ2-7|-|TRBV3-1
CASSSSGGAGEQYF
TGTGCCAGCAGCTCGAGCGGGGGGGCTGGCGAGCAGTACTTC
>TRBD2|TRBJ2-5|few|TRBV5-1
CARGLAGEDGTQYF
TGCGCCAGAGGCCTAGCGGGGGAGGACGGAACCCAGTACTTC
>-|TRBJ1-2|-|TRBV5-5
CASSSPGGYTF
TGTGCCAGCAGCTCCCCAGGCGGCTACACCTTC
>-|TRBJ2-5|-|TRBV19
CASSIDFRDPLQETQYF
TGTGCCAGTAGTATAGACTTCCGGGACCCTTTGCAAGAGACCCAGTACTTC
>TRBD1|TRBJ1-2|few|TRBV27
CASSFTGAQGYTF
TGTGCCAGCAGTTTCACAGGGGCTCAGGGCTACACCTTC
>TRBD1|TRBJ1-5|few|TRBV18
CASSPTTGGSNQPQHF
TGTGCCAGCTCACCTACAACAGGGGGTAGCAATCAGCCCCAGCATTTT
>TRBD1|TRBJ2-2|many|TRBV20-1
CSAPDRVAGELFF
TGCAGTGCCCCAGACAGGGTGGCCGGGGAGCTGTTTTTT
>-|TRBJ2-3|-|TRBV9
CASSSGGGRGTDTQYF
TGTGCCAGCAGCTCAGGGGGGGGCCGAGGCACAGATACGCAGTATTTT
>TRBD1|TRBJ1-1|-|TRBV28
CASSPSTGTEAFF
TGTGCCAGCAGTCCCTCGACAGGGACTGAAGCTTTCTTT
>TRBD1|TRBJ2-1|few|TRBV7-3
CASSLLTGSNEQFF
TGTGCCAGCAGCTTATTGACAGGGTCGAATGAGCAGTTCTTC